These 11 T cell receptor beta chains were sequenced from one sample in a study of response to subunit inactivated influenza vaccine. TCRdb reprocessed the RT-PCR reads via MiXCR and lists one record per CDR3 protein. The sample has hundreds of thousands of distinct CDR3 sequences, about 11% seen once. Separately, the same data were catalogued under a study of T cells expressing NK-cell markers. From that report: The authors made TCR beta cDNA libraries by 5'RACE template switching. This switching added a universal primer site and UMIs.

Sequencing used PBMCs from blood, obtained on the day of vaccination. These receptors were obtained from a middle-aged man who received an inactivated influenza vaccine.

This clonotype was observed a few times. V is TRBV6-5 and J is TRBJ2-1; 7 nucleotides line up with TRBD2. V was pared by 4 bases and J by 3 bases, with 9 bases of the junction left unmatched. The germline CDR1 and CDR2 sequences are MNHEY and SVGAGI. This CDR3 has 16 amino acids. The CDR3 DNA reads as TGTGCCAGCAGTTCCTCCGGCGCGGGAGTCTACAATGAGCAGTTCTTC. This translates into CASSSSGAGVYNEQFF.

This clonotype turned up a few times. CDR3 DNA: TGCGCCAGCAGCTTGTTCAGCCTAGCGGGGAACTACAATGAGCAGTTCTTC. It specifies CASSLFSLAGNYNEQFF. The chain has TRBV5-1 and TRBJ2-1; 9 nucleotides align to TRBD2. The germline CDR1 and CDR2 sequences are SGHRS and YFSETQ. Trimming cost V 1 base and J 3 bases; bases outside gene matches: 8. This CDR3 spans 17 amino acids.

This clonotype showed up just a few times. This chain uses TRBV6-5 with TRBJ2-1, with D perhaps TRBD1 (6 bases). V shed 0 bases and J shed 9 bases, with 15 bases lying between them. CDR3 size: 15 residues. Germline-derived CDR1 and CDR2 are MNHEY and SVGAGI. Here the CDR3 DNA reads TGTGCCAGCAGTTACTCGGCCAGGGGCGGCTTTGAGCAGTTCTTC. It codes for CASSYSARGGFEQFF.

This clonotype appeared many times. This chain joins TRBV12-3 or TRBV12-4 and TRBJ1-2; D gene unclear. Trimming cost V 1 base and J 0 bases, with 6 bases left between them. This CDR3 contains 14 residues. CDR3 amino acids: CASSLGSTNYGYTF. The CDR3 coding sequence is TGTGCCAGCAGTTTAGGGTCGACTAACTATGGCTACACCTTC.

This clonotype has more than one count but fewer than ten. The DNA of the CDR3 is TGCGCCAGCAGCTTGGCAGAATCCTACAATGAGCAGTTCTTC. Its protein is CASSLAESYNEQFF. The chain combines TRBV5-1 with TRBJ2-1; D is uncertain. V shed 0 bases and J shed 1 base, with 5 bases lying between them. This CDR3 spans 14 amino acids. CDR1 SGHRS and CDR2 YFSETQ come from the germline V gene.

This clonotype was recorded many times. This sequence joins TRBV19 and TRBJ2-7, with 7 bases matching TRBD1. The CDR3 totals 14 residues. Germline V gene data show CDR1 as LNHDA and CDR2 as SQIVND (reference sequence). V gave up 4 bases and J gave up 3 bases; unmatched junction bases: 6. CDR3 in amino acids: CASSTTGNNYEQYF. The CDR3 nucleotides are TGTGCCAGTAGTACGACAGGGAACAACTACGAGCAGTACTTC.

The chain employs TRBV2 and TRBJ2-3, with 11 bases lining up with TRBD2. The junction had 6 bases not matched to a gene; V was cut back by 4 bases and J by 6 bases. This CDR3 has 15 amino acids. In germline, CDR1 is SNHLY, CDR2 FYNNEI. The CDR3 here is CASSATSGSGDTQYF. The CDR3 DNA is TGTGCCAGCAGTGCAACTAGCGGGAGCGGGGATACGCAGTATTTT.

The chain is built from TRBV5-1 and TRBJ1-4; no reliable D call. This CDR3 is built from 13 residues. Germline assignment: CDR1 SGHRS and CDR2 YFSETQ. V shed 0 bases and J shed 6 bases, with 6 bases lying between them. The CDR3 loop is CASSLGGDEKLFF. The CDR3 DNA reads as TGCGCCAGCAGCTTGGGAGGCGATGAAAAACTGTTTTTT. The whole variable domain, filled in from reference TRBV5-1 and TRBJ1-4, reads KAGVTQTPRYLIKTRGQQVTLSCSPISGHRSVSWYQQTPGQGLQFLFEYFSETQRNKGNFPGRFSGRQFSNSRSEMNVSTLELGDSALYLCASSLGGDEKLFFGSGTQLSVL.

The chain has TRBV29-1 and TRBJ1-1; D call uncertain. V lost 5 bases and J 1 base, leaving 5 bases between the germline ends. This CDR3 spans 11 amino acids. Per the germline V gene, CDR1 is SQVTM and CDR2 is ANQGSEA. CDR3 region: CSVSENTEAFF. The CDR3 DNA reads TGCAGCGTTAGTGAGAACACTGAAGCTTTCTTT.

In its sample, this clonotype was seen many times. V gene TRBV12-3 or TRBV12-4 combines with J gene TRBJ1-3; D unclear. The V gene lost 1 base and the J gene lost 0 bases, with 7 bases spanning the gap. The CDR3 extends over 15 amino acids. The CDR3 DNA reads TGTGCCAGCAGTTTAGGGGCCAACTCTGGAAACACCATATATTTT. It is translated as CASSLGANSGNTIYF.

The V and J genes are TRBV11-1 and TRBJ1-6; D possibly corresponds to TRBD1 (5 bases). The CDR3 runs to 19 residues. V was cut by 5 bases and J by 3 bases, with 23 bases left in between. The germline V gene has CDR1 SGHAT and CDR2 FQDESV (reference sequence). The CDR3 coding sequence is TGTGCCAGCAGCACCTCGGGACTCTTTAACCCCCTCTATAATTCACCCCTCCACTTT. Protein sequence: CASSTSGLFNPLYNSPLHF.